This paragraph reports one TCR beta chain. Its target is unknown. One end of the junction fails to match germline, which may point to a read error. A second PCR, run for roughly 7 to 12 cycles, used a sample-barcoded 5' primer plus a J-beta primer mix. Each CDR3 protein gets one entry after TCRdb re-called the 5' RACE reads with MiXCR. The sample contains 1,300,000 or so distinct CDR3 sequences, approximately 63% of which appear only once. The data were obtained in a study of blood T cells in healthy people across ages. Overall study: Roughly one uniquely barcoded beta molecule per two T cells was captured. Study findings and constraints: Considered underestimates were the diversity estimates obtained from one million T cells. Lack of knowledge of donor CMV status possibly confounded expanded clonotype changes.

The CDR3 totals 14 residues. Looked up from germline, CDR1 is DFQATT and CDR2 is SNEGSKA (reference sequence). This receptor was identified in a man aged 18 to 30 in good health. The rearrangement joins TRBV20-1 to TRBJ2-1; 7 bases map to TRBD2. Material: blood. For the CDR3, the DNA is TGCAGTGCTAAGGGTCTAGCGGAATACAATGGGCAGTTCTTC. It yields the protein CSAKGLAEYNGQFF.